This T cell receptor beta chain was identified in a study of blood T cell repertoires in COVID-19. Study in general: COVID-19 samples, acute and convalescent, were from the United States, Italy and Spain. T cells, B-cell-depleted T cells, or PBMCs provided the cDNA or gDNA that served as material.

As originally analysed: Amplification of reference gene primers was used by the study to estimate nucleated cell counts. Profiling relied on immunoSEQ multiplex PCR, and the TCRdb table lists in-frame clones only, not all of them. Clone size and the V and J calls come from that table; the DNA yielded D and trimming. This table has 20,000 to 25,000 clones, around 90% appearing once. Germline loops: CDR1 MDHEN, CDR2 SYDVKM. Trimming took 6 bases from V and 5 from J; bases not matched to a gene: 13. The CDR3 has 16 amino acids. The chain employs TRBV28 and TRBJ1-5; 7 bases agree with TRBD1. The sequence was obtained from a man in his sixties or seventies with active COVID-19. The sequenced material came from peripheral blood. CDR3 amino acids: CASSLPLGQRYQPQHF. The DNA for the CDR3 is TGTGCCAGCAGCCTACCTTTGGGACAGCGCTATCAGCCCCAGCATTTT.